These 5 T cell receptor beta chains originate from one sample sequenced in a study of cytomegalovirus exposure and HLA in healthy donors. Both 60 Vbeta primers and 13 Jbeta primers went into the PCR. Data came from immunoSEQ multiplex PCR; TCRdb stores just in-frame clones and leaves some out. The table lists about 60,000 clones, around 73% of them singletons. The sample was PBMCs. These receptors all come from a man in his forties or fifties in good health and CMV-seronegative.

The rearrangement links TRBV7-9 to TRBJ1-2, with D possibly TRBD1 on 5 matching bases. V gave up 7 bases and J gave up 6 bases, with 15 bases separating them. The CDR3 contains 13 residues. Germline CDR1 SEHNR, CDR2 FQNEAQ (reference sequence). This CDR3 is CASTATATNGYTF. The CDR3 DNA follows: TGTGCCAGCACGGCGACAGCAACCAATGGCTACACCTTC.

This chain uses TRBV5-5 with TRBJ1-3; D is possibly TRBD1 (5 bases). CDR1 is SGHKS, CDR2 YYEKEE, per germline (reference sequence). V was cut by 4 bases and J by 1 base, with 18 bases left in between. This CDR3 is built from 17 residues. The CDR3 is CASSPDPGTLSGNTIYF. In DNA, the CDR3 is TGTGCCAGCAGCCCGGATCCGGGGACTCTATCTGGAAACACCATATATTTT.

The rearrangement joins TRBV7-2 to TRBJ1-1; no firm D call. The germline V gene encodes CDR1 SGHTA and CDR2 FQGNSA. The CDR3 has 12 residues. Trimming cost V 6 bases and J 2 bases, with 7 bases left between them. The CDR3 DNA is TGTGCCAGCAGAACTCTTAACACTGAAGCTTTCTTT. Its translation is CASRTLNTEAFF. The whole variable domain, filled in from reference TRBV7-2 and TRBJ1-1, reads GAGVSQSPSNKVTEKGKDVELRCDPISGHTALYWYRQSLGQGLEFLIYFQGNSAPDKSGLPSDRFSAERTGGSVSTLTIQRTQQEDSAVYLCASRTLNTEAFFGQGTRLTVV.

This chain connects TRBV6-6 to TRBJ2-1; D gene unclear. The CDR3 covers 11 residues. V lost 5 bases and J lost 15, with 14 bases in between. Germline CDR1 is MNHNY and CDR2 is SVGAGI (reference sequence). The CDR3 is CASSTLQALFF. The CDR3 DNA sequence: TGTGCCAGCAGTACGCTCCAGGCGTTGTTCTTC.

This clone was detected once. CDR3 sequence reads: CASMDRGTSGQYF. In DNA, the CDR3 is TGTGCCAGTATGGACAGGGGTACGAGCGGGCAGTACTTC. This chain uses TRBV19 with TRBJ2-7, with TRBD1 matching 9 bases. The junction had 10 bases not matched to a gene; V was cut back by 7 bases and J by 9 bases. The CDR3 has 13 amino acids. In germline, CDR1 is LNHDA, CDR2 SQIVND (reference sequence).